This is a list of T cell receptor beta chains from one sample in a study of T-cell memory formation after mild COVID-19. TCRdb fed the 5' RACE reads into MiXCR, producing one record per CDR3 protein. Of nearly 200,000 distinct CDR3 sequences in the sample, around 19% were seen once. The sample comprised PBMCs or a T cell subset sorted from them (not recorded which). Receptor source: an adult woman who had mild COVID-19 (a few samples of this study predate the infection). Cell type and time point are not known. CDR3s include the opening cysteine and the closing phenylalanine or tryptophan. Fields, in order: clone size, V gene, D gene, J gene, CDR3 DNA, CDR3 protein. A D gene is named only where the DNA matches it firmly. A clone size is listed for some rows: how often the clone was seen (once, few, many), or a class if it is expanded.

size: .; V: TRBV7-9; D: .; J: TRBJ2-3; DNA: TGTGCCAGCAGCTCCATCTGGGCCAGGACAGATACGCAGTATTTT; CDR3: CASSSIWARTDTQYF
size: .; V: TRBV20-1; D: TRBD1; J: TRBJ1-4; DNA: TGCAGTGCTAGAGATTTTACAGGGGCGACTGCAACTAATGAAAAACTGTTTTTT; CDR3: CSARDFTGATATNEKLFF
size: .; V: TRBV25-1; D: TRBD1; J: TRBJ1-2; DNA: TGTGCCAGCAGCCGACCGGGACAGGGTTTCTATGGCTACACCTTC; CDR3: CASSRPGQGFYGYTF
size: few; V: TRBV5-1; D: TRBD1; J: TRBJ1-6; DNA: TGCGCCAGCAGCCCCCAACAGGGGAATAATTCACCCCTCCACTTT; CDR3: CASSPQQGNNSPLHF
size: few; V: TRBV5-1; D: .; J: TRBJ1-3; DNA: TGCGCCAGCAGCGAGACGAGCTCTGGAAACACCATATATTTT; CDR3: CASSETSSGNTIYF
size: few; V: TRBV12-3/TRBV12-4; D: .; J: TRBJ2-1; DNA: TGTGCCAGCACCCGGGAGTCCTACAATGAGCAGTTCTTC; CDR3: CASTRESYNEQFF
size: .; V: TRBV5-1; D: TRBD1; J: TRBJ2-3; DNA: TGCGCCAGCAGCCGCGACAGGGGAGTAGATACGCAGTATTTT; CDR3: CASSRDRGVDTQYF
size: few; V: TRBV12-3/TRBV12-4; D: TRBD2; J: TRBJ2-1; DNA: TGTGCCACCTCGTCCCTACTAGCGAGCAATGAGTTGGAGTTCTTC; CDR3: CATSSLLASNELEFF
size: .; V: TRBV2; D: .; J: TRBJ1-1; DNA: TGTGCCAGCCGCAGGGAGAACACTGAAGCTTTCTTT; CDR3: CASRRENTEAFF
size: .; V: TRBV12-3/TRBV12-4; D: .; J: TRBJ2-2; DNA: TGTGCCAGCAGTCGAGGACAGAACGGGGAGCTGTTTTTT; CDR3: CASSRGQNGELFF
size: few; V: TRBV6-5; D: TRBD1; J: TRBJ1-1; DNA: TGTGCCAGCAGTCTAAAACAGGGGGCTTGGGGTGAAGCTTTCTTT; CDR3: CASSLKQGAWGEAFF
size: .; V: TRBV30; D: TRBD2; J: TRBJ2-4; DNA: TGTGCCTGGAGTGTATTTCTGACTAGCGGGAGGGCCGTGGCCAAAAACATTCAGTACTTC; CDR3: CAWSVFLTSGRAVAKNIQYF
size: .; V: TRBV24-1; D: TRBD1; J: TRBJ1-5; DNA: TGTGCCACCAGTGACCCAGGGGGGGATCAGCCCCAGCATTTT; CDR3: CATSDPGGDQPQHF
size: .; V: TRBV3-1; D: TRBD1; J: TRBJ2-5; DNA: TGTGCCAGCAGCCAAGGGGGGGCCAGGGGGCGTTTGGAGACCCAGTACTTC; CDR3: CASSQGGARGRLETQYF
size: .; V: TRBV27; D: TRBD1; J: TRBJ2-1; DNA: TGTGCCAGCAGTGTCCGACAGGGAAGTCACAATGAGCAGTTCTTC; CDR3: CASSVRQGSHNEQFF
size: .; V: TRBV7-2; D: TRBD2; J: TRBJ2-1; DNA: TGTGCCAGCAGGGAAGGACTAGCGCGTGGAGATGAGCAGTTCTTC; CDR3: CASREGLARGDEQFF
size: many; V: TRBV5-1; D: TRBD2; J: TRBJ2-3; DNA: TGCGCCAGCAGCTTGATGACTAGCGAAGATACGCAGTATTTT; CDR3: CASSLMTSEDTQYF
size: .; V: TRBV27; D: .; J: TRBJ1-5; DNA: TGTGCCAGCAGTTTGTACGGTGCTGCGGGCAATCAGCCCCAGCATTTT; CDR3: CASSLYGAAGNQPQHF
size: .; V: TRBV12-3/TRBV12-4; D: .; J: TRBJ1-6; DNA: TGTGCCAGCCGGCCCGGAGCGCGGAATTCACCCCTCCACTTT; CDR3: CASRPGARNSPLHF
size: .; V: TRBV3-1; D: .; J: TRBJ1-1; DNA: TGTGCCAGCAGCCAACAAACTGTGAACACTGAAGCTTTCTTT; CDR3: CASSQQTVNTEAFF
size: .; V: TRBV12-3/TRBV12-4; D: .; J: TRBJ2-2; DNA: TGTGCCAGCAATCTAGACACCGGGGAGCTGTTTTTT; CDR3: CASNLDTGELFF
size: few; V: TRBV4-1; D: .; J: TRBJ1-1; DNA: TGCGCCAGCAGCCAAGTTTTTCGGGGAGGCACTGAAGCTTTCTTT; CDR3: CASSQVFRGGTEAFF
size: .; V: TRBV19; D: TRBD1; J: TRBJ2-7; DNA: TGTGCCAGTAGTATAATGGGACAGGGGTCCTACGAGCAGTACTTC; CDR3: CASSIMGQGSYEQYF
size: few; V: TRBV20-1; D: .; J: TRBJ1-2; DNA: TGCAGTGCTCCATCTGGGCCCTATGGCTACACCTTC; CDR3: CSAPSGPYGYTF
size: many; V: TRBV7-6; D: TRBD1; J: TRBJ2-7; DNA: TGTGCCAGCAGCTTGGTCCCAGGGGGTACCGGCTCCTACGAGCAGTACTTC; CDR3: CASSLVPGGTGSYEQYF
size: .; V: TRBV3-1; D: .; J: TRBJ2-3; DNA: TGTGCCAGCAGCCAAGGTCGGGCTACGCAGTATTTT; CDR3: CASSQGRATQYF
size: few; V: TRBV6-2/TRBV6-3; D: .; J: TRBJ1-2; DNA: TGTGCCAGCAGTTATCTCCCCGGGACCGGAAACTTC; CDR3: CASSYLPGTGNF
size: .; V: TRBV28; D: TRBD1; J: TRBJ2-7; DNA: TGTGCCAGCAGTTTCTGGGACAGGGTGTGGGGGGAGCAGTACTTC; CDR3: CASSFWDRVWGEQYF
size: few; V: TRBV27; D: .; J: TRBJ1-1; DNA: TGTGCCAGCAGTCCCTACCGACAGCTGAACACTGAAGCTTTCTTT; CDR3: CASSPYRQLNTEAFF
size: .; V: TRBV12-3/TRBV12-4; D: .; J: TRBJ1-2; DNA: TGTGTACGCTGGGGGGGTGACTATGGCTACACCTTC; CDR3: CVRWGGDYGYTF
size: .; V: TRBV28; D: .; J: TRBJ1-1; DNA: TGTGCCAGTCCCGGGGGCACTGAAGCTTTCTTT; CDR3: CASPGGTEAFF
size: few; V: TRBV20-1; D: .; J: TRBJ1-5; DNA: TGCAGTGCCAACAGGGACGGGAATCAGCCCCAGCATTTT; CDR3: CSANRDGNQPQHF
size: .; V: TRBV5-1; D: TRBD1; J: TRBJ2-5; DNA: TGCGCCAGCAGCTTGGCCCGTGGGACAGGGACCCAAGAGACCCAGTACTTC; CDR3: CASSLARGTGTQETQYF
size: .; V: TRBV5-1; D: .; J: TRBJ2-7; DNA: TGCGCCAGCAGCTTGGTCGGTACCGCCTACGAGCAGTACTTC; CDR3: CASSLVGTAYEQYF
size: .; V: TRBV3-1; D: .; J: TRBJ2-5; DNA: TGTGCCAGCAGCCTCACACGATGGACCAGAGAGACCCAGTACTTC; CDR3: CASSLTRWTRETQYF
size: few; V: TRBV5-1; D: TRBD1; J: TRBJ1-3; DNA: TGCGCCAGCAGCTCGGCCGGGACAGGGTTCTCTGGAAACACCATATATTTT; CDR3: CASSSAGTGFSGNTIYF
size: once; V: TRBV5-1; D: .; J: TRBJ1-1; DNA: TGCGCCAGCAGATTGGTGGTAGCAGGGAACACTGAAGCTTTCTTT; CDR3: CASRLVVAGNTEAFF
size: .; V: TRBV29-1; D: .; J: TRBJ1-3; DNA: TGCAGCGTTGAGGTCAGGGGTCGCGGAAACACCATATATTTT; CDR3: CSVEVRGRGNTIYF
size: few; V: TRBV18; D: .; J: TRBJ1-2; DNA: TGTGCCAGCTCACATGACAGAAACTATGGCTACACCTTC; CDR3: CASSHDRNYGYTF
size: .; V: TRBV6-2/TRBV6-3; D: .; J: TRBJ2-7; DNA: TGTGCCAGCAGTCCTCGGGACAACTCCTACGAGCAGTACTTC; CDR3: CASSPRDNSYEQYF
size: .; V: TRBV7-9; D: .; J: TRBJ1-4; DNA: TGTGCCAGCAGCTTGGACCGGACTAATGAAAAACTGTTTTTT; CDR3: CASSLDRTNEKLFF
size: .; V: TRBV6-5; D: .; J: TRBJ1-2; DNA: TGTGCCAGCAGTTACATGAGCACTAAATCCACTGGCTACACCTTC; CDR3: CASSYMSTKSTGYTF
size: few; V: TRBV7-2; D: TRBD2; J: TRBJ2-7; DNA: TGTGCCAGCAGCTTTGGTAGCGGGAAGGGTTACGAGCAGTACTTC; CDR3: CASSFGSGKGYEQYF
size: .; V: TRBV9; D: .; J: TRBJ2-5; DNA: TGTGCCAGCAGCGTAGGGACTAGGGGGGAGACCCAGTACTTC; CDR3: CASSVGTRGETQYF
size: .; V: TRBV9; D: TRBD2; J: TRBJ2-5; DNA: TGTGCCAGCAGCGGGTCTAGCGGGGACGGGGCCCAGTACTTC; CDR3: CASSGSSGDGAQYF
size: .; V: TRBV6-5; D: .; J: TRBJ2-5; DNA: TGTGCCAGCAGTTACGTCGGGGGAGCCACAGAGACCCAGTACTTC; CDR3: CASSYVGGATETQYF